This T cell receptor beta chain stems from a study of T cells in Graves' hyperthyroidism and ophthalmopathy. From RNA transcripts, TCR beta CDR3 regions were amplified. Initially, a first-round RT-PCR of the TCR CDR3 employed the HTBI primer set. TCRdb re-called the multiplex PCR reads through MiXCR, storing one row per CDR3 protein. Counted here are 500,000 to 750,000 distinct CDR3 sequences, roughly 46% occurring once; the ten biggest clones make up approximately 8.4%. This clonotype was recorded many times. Its target is unknown. Those with hyperthyroidism were 18 to 65 years old, newly diagnosed, and ill for under 2 months. Study conclusions and caveats: Ophthalmopathy was told apart from stable hyperthyroidism by a 13 V-J model.

This CDR3 region has 13 residues. From germline, CDR1 is SNHLY and CDR2 FYNNEI. Between the trimmed V and J ends, which lost 1 base and 8 bases, there was a span of 11 bases. This sequence originates from a woman between 18 and 29 years old with Graves' hyperthyroidism. The sample consisted of peripheral blood or thyroid tissue (not recorded which). This sequence joins TRBV2 and TRBJ1-2; D is uncertain. CDR3 sequence: CASSEVAGAGYTF. CDR3 in DNA: TGTGCCAGCAGTGAAGTAGCAGGTGCAGGCTACACCTTC.